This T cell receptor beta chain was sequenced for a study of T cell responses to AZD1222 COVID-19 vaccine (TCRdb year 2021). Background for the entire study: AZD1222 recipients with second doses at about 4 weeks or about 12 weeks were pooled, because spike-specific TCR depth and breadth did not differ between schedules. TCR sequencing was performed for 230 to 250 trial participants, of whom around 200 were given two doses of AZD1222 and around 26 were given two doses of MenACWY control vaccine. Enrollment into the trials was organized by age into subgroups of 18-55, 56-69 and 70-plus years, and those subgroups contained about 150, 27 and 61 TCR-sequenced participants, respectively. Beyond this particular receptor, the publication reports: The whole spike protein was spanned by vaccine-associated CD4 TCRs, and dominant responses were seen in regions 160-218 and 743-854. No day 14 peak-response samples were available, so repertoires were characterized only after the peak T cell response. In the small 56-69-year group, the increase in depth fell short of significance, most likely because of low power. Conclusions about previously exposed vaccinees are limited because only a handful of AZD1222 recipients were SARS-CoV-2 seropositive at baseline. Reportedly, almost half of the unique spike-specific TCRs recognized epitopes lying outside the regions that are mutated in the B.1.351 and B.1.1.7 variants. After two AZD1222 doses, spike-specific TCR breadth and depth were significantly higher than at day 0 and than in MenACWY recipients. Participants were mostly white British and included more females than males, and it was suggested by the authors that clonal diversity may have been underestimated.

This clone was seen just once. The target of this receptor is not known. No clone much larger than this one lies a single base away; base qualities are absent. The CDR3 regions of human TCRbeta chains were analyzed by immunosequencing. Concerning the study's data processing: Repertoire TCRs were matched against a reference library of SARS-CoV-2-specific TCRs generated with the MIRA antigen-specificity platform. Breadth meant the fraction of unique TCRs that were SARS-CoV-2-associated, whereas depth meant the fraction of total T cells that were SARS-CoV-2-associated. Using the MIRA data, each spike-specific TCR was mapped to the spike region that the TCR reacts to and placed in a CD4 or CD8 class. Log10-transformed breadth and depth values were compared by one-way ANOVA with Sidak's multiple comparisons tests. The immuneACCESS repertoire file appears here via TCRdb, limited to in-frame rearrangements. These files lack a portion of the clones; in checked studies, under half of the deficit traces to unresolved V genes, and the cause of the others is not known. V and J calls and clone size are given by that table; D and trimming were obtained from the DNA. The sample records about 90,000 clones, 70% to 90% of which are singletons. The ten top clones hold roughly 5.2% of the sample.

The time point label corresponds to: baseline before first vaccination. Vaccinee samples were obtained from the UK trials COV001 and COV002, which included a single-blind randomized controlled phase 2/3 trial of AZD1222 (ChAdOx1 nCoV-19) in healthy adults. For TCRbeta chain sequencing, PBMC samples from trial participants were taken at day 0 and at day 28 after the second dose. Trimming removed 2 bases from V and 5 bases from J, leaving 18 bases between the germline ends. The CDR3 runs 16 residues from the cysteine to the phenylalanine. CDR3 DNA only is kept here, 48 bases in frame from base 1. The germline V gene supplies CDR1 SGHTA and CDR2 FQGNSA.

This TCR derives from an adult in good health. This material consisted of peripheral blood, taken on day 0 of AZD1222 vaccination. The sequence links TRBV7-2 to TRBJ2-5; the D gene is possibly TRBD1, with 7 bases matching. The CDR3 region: CASSLQGGGLGETQYF. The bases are TGTGCCAGCAGCTTACAAGGAGGGGGCCTCGGGGAGACCCAGTACTTC. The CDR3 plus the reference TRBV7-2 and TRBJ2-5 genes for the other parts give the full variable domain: GAGVSQSPSNKVTEKGKDVELRCDPISGHTALYWYRQSLGQGLEFLIYFQGNSAPDKSGLPSDRFSAERTGGSVSTLTIQRTQQEDSAVYLCASSLQGGGLGETQYFGPGTRLLVL.